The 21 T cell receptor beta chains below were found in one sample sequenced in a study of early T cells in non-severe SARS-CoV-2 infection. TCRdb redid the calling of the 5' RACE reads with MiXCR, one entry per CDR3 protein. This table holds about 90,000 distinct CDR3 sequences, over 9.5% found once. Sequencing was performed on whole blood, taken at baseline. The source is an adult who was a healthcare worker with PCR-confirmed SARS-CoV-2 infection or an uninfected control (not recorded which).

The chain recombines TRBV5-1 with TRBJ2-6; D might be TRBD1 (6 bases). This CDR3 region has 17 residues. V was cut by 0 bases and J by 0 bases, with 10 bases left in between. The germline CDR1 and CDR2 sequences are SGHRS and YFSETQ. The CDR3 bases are TGCGCCAGCAGCTTGGAGGGACAACACTCTGGGGCCAACGTCCTGACTTTC. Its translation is CASSLEGQHSGANVLTF.

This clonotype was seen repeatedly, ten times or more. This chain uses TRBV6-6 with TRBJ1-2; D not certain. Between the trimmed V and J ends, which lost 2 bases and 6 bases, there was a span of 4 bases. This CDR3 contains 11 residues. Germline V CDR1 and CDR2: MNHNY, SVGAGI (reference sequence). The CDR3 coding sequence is TGTGCCAGCAGTTACCTAGATGGCTACACCTTC. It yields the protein CASSYLDGYTF.

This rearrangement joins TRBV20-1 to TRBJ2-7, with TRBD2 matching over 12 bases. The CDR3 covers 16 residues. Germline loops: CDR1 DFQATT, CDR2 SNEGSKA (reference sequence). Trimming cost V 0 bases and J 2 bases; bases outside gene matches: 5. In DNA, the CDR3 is TGCAGTGCTAGAGATTCCGGACTAGCGGGGACCTACGAGCAGTACTTC. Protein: CSARDSGLAGTYEQYF.

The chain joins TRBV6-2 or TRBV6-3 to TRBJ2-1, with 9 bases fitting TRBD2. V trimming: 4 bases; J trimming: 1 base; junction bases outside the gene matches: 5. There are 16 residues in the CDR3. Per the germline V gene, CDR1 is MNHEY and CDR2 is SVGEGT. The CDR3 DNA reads TGTGCCAGCAGTTGGACGGGACTAGCTTCCTACAATGAGCAGTTCTTC. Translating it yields CASSWTGLASYNEQFF.

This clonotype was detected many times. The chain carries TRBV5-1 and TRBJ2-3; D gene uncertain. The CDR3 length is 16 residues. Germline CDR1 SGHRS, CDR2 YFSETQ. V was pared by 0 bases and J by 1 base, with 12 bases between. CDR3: CASSLEGSIGTDTQYF. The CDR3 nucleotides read TGCGCCAGCAGCTTGGAAGGCTCCATAGGCACAGATACGCAGTATTTT.

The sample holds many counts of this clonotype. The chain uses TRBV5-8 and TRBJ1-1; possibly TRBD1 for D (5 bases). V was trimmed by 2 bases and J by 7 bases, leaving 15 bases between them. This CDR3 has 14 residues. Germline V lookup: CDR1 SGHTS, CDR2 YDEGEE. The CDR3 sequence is CASSFRTGAGEAFF. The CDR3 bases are TGTGCCAGCAGCTTTCGAACCGGGGCCGGTGAAGCTTTCTTT.

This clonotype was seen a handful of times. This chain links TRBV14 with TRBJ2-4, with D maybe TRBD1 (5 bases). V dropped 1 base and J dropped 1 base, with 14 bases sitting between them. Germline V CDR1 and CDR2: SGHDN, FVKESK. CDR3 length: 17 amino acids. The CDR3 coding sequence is TGTGCCAGCAGCCAAGTCGACAGCCCTTATGCCAAAAACATTCAGTACTTC. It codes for CASSQVDSPYAKNIQYF.

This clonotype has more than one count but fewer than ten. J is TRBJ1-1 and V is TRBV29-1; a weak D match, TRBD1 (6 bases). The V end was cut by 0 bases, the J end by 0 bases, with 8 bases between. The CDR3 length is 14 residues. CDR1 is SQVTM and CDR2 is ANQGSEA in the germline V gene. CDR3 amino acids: CSVEDPGVNTEAFF. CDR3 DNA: TGCAGCGTTGAAGATCCAGGGGTGAACACTGAAGCTTTCTTT.

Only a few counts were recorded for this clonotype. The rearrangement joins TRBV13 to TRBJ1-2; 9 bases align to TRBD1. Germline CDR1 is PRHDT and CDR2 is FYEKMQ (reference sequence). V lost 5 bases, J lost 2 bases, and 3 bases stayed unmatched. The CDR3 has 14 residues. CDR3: CASSQGQGNYGYTF. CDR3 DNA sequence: TGTGCCAGCAGCCAAGGACAGGGGAACTATGGCTACACCTTC.

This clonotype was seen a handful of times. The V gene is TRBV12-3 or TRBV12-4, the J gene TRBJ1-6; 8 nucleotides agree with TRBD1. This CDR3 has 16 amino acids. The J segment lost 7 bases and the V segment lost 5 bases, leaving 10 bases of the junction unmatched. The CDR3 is CASSPRQGARNSPLHF. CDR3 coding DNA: TGTGCCAGCAGTCCACGTCAGGGGGCGCGGAATTCACCCCTCCACTTT.

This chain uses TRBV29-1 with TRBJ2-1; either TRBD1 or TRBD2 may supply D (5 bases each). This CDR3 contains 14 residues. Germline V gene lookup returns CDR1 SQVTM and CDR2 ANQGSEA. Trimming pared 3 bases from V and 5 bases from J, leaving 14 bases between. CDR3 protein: CSVERIVGDNEQFF. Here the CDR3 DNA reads TGCAGCGTTGAGCGGATAGTGGGGGACAATGAGCAGTTCTTC.

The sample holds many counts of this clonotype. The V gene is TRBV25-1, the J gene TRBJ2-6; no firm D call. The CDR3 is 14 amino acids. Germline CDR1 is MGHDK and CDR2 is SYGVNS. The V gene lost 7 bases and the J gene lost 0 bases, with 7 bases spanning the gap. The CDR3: CASNRGSGANVLTF. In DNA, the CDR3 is TGTGCCAGCAACCGTGGCTCTGGGGCCAACGTCCTGACTTTC.

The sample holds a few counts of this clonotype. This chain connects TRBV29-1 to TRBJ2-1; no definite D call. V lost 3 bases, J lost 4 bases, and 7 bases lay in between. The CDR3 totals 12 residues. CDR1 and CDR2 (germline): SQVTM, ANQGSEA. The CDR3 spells CSVESLYNEQFF. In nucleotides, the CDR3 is TGCAGCGTTGAGAGCTTATACAATGAGCAGTTCTTC.

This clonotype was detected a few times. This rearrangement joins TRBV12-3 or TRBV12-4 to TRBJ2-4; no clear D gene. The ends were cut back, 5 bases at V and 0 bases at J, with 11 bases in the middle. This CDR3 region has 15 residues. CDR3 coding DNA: TGTGCCAGCAGTAGAAGTGATTTAGCCAAAAACATTCAGTACTTC. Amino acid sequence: CASSRSDLAKNIQYF.

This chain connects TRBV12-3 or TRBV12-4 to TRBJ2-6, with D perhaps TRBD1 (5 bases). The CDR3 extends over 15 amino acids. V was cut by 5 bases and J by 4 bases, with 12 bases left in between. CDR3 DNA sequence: TGTGCCAGCAGTCCCAGGGTGGCGGGGGCCAACGTCCTGACTTTC. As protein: CASSPRVAGANVLTF.

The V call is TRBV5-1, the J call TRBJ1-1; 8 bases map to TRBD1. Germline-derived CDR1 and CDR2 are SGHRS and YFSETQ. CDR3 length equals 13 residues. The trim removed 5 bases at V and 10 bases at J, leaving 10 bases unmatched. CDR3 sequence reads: CASRQGQEVAAFF. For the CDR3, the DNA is TGCGCCAGCAGACAGGGACAGGAGGTAGCAGCTTTCTTT.

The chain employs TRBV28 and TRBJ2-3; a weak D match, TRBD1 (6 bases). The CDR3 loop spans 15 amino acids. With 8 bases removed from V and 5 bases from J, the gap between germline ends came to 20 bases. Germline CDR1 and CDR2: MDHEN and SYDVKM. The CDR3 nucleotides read TGTGCCAGCGGAGTTTATCAGGGGAGAAGAGATACGCAGTATTTT. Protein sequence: CASGVYQGRRDTQYF. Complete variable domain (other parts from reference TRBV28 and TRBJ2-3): DVKVTQSSRYLVKRTGEKVFLECVQDMDHENMFWYRQDPGLGLRLIYFSYDVKMKEKGDIPEGYSVSREKKERFSLILESASTNQTSMYLCASGVYQGRRDTQYFGPGTRLTVL.

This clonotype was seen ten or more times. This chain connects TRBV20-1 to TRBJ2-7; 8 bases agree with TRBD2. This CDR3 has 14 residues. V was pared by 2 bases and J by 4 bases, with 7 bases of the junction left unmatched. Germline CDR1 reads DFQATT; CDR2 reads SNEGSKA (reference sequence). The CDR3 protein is CSARKPGGGYEQYF. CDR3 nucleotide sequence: TGCAGTGCTAGAAAACCGGGAGGGGGGTACGAGCAGTACTTC.

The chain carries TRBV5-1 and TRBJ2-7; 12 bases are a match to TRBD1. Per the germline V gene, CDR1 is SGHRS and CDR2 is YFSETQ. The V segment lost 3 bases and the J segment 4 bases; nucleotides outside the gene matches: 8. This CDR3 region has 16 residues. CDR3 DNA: TGCGCCAGCAGCTCCCAAAGGGGACAGGGGGCGTACGAGCAGTACTTC. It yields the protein CASSSQRGQGAYEQYF.

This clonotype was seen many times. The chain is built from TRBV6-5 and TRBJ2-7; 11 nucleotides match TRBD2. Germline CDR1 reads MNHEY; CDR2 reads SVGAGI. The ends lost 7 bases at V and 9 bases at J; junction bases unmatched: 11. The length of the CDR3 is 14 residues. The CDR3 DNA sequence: TGTGCCAGCACCCCCGGGACTAGCGGCCTTGGGCAGTACTTC. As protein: CASTPGTSGLGQYF.

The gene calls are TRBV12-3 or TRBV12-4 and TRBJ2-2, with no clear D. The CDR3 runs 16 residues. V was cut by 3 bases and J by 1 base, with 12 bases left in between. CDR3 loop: CASSLASPWNTGELFF. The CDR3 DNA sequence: TGTGCCAGCAGTTTGGCGTCCCCCTGGAACACCGGGGAGCTGTTTTTT.